This T cell receptor (beta chain) was retrieved from a study of T cell responses to AZD1222 COVID-19 vaccine. Study-wide results and caveats: Spike regions recognized by vaccine-associated CD4 TCRs spanned the protein, led by 160-218 and 743-854. Vaccination with two AZD1222 doses was followed by a rise in Spike-specific TCR breadth and depth. Seropositive at baseline were only six AZD1222 recipients. Clonal diversity may have been underestimated in mostly white British donors.

This clone was detected only a few times. The target antigen is unknown. Method: immunoSEQ multiplex PCR; TCRdb's copy keeps in-frame clones and lacks some. The table records approximately 120,000 clones, 89% of them present only once. The sequenced sample was peripheral blood, obtained on day 0 of AZD1222 vaccination. The source of this sequence is an adult in good health.

CDR3 bases: TGTGCCAGCAGCTATGGGACAGCCGAAGAGACCCAGTACTTC. Amino acid sequence: CASSYGTAEETQYF. The chain carries TRBV7-2 and TRBJ2-5; 7 bases line up with TRBD1. J was trimmed by 3 bases and V by 4 bases; bases with no gene match: 5. This CDR3 is built from 14 residues. The germline V gene has CDR1 SGHTA and CDR2 FQGNSA. Based on the CDR3 plus reference TRBV7-2 and TRBJ2-5, the full variable domain is GAGVSQSPSNKVTEKGKDVELRCDPISGHTALYWYRQSLGQGLEFLIYFQGNSAPDKSGLPSDRFSAERTGGSVSTLTIQRTQQEDSAVYLCASSYGTAEETQYFGPGTRLLVL.